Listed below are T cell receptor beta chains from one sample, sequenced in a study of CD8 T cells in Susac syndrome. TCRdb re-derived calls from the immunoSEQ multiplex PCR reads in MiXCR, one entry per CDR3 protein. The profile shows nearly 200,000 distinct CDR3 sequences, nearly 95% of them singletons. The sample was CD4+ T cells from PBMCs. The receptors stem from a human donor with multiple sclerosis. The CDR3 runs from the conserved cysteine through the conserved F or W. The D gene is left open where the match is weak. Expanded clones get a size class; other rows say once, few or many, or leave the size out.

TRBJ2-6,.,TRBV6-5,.,CASSYRQAHSGANVLTF,TGTGCCAGCAGTTACCGACAGGCGCACTCTGGGGCCAACGTCCTGACTTTC
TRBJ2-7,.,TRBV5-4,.,CASSSPGRPAEQYF,TGTGCCAGCAGCTCCCCAGGGCGACCCGCCGAGCAGTACTTC
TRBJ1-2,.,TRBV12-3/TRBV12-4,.,CASSKQAAYYGYTF,TGTGCCAGCAGTAAACAGGCAGCCTACTATGGCTACACCTTC
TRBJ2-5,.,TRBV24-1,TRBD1,CATSDLGQGVGTQYF,TGTGCCACCAGTGACCTCGGACAGGGTGTTGGGACCCAGTACTTC
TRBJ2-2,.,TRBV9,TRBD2,CASGMTSGTLNTGELFF,TGTGCCAGCGGGATGACTAGCGGGACCCTTAACACCGGGGAGCTGTTTTTT
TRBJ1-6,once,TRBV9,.,CASSVAGWNSNSPLHF,TGTGCCAGCAGCGTAGCGGGTTGGAACTCTAATTCACCCCTCCACTTT
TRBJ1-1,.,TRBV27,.,CASSLRSPGNTEAFF,TGTGCCAGCAGTTTACGCTCCCCGGGGAACACTGAAGCTTTCTTT
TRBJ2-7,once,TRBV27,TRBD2,CASSSRTSGLVYEQYF,TGTGCCAGCAGTTCGCGGACTAGCGGGCTCGTCTACGAGCAGTACTTC
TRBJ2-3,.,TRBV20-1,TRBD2,CSGASGAGDTQYF,TGCAGTGGGGCTAGCGGGGCCGGGGATACGCAGTATTTT
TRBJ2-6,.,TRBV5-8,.,CASSFTGAGANVLTF,TGTGCCAGCAGCTTTACCGGGGCTGGGGCCAACGTCCTGACTTTC
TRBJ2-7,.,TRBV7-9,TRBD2,CASSSQRGEQYF,TGTGCCAGCAGTTCACAGCGGGGCGAGCAGTACTTC
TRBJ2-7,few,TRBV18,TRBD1,CASSPPGTVYEQYF,TGTGCCAGCTCACCTCCCGGGACAGTATACGAGCAGTACTTC
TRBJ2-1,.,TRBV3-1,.,CASSQGGGQNEQFF,TGTGCCAGCAGCCAAGGGGGGGGCCAAAATGAGCAGTTCTTC
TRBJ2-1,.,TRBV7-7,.,CASSSLFGNEQFF,TGTGCTAGCAGCTCGCTGTTCGGGAATGAGCAGTTCTTC
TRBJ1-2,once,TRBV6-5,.,CASNTDGRRDGYTF,TGTGCCAGCAATACGGACGGAAGACGAGATGGCTACACCTTC
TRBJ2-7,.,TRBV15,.,CATSRDHRPLTNEQYF,TGTGCCACCAGCAGAGATCATCGCCCCCTCACGAACGAGCAGTACTTC
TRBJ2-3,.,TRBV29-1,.,CSAQSPGHLRSDTQYF,TGCAGCGCACAATCGCCGGGACACCTTAGGAGTGATACGCAGTATTTT
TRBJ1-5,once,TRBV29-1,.,CSVGGVSSNQPQHF,TGCAGCGTTGGCGGGGTCAGTAGCAATCAGCCCCAGCATTTT
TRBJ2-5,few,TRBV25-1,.,CASSEGGQETQYF,TGTGCCAGCAGTGAGGGAGGCCAAGAGACCCAGTACTTC
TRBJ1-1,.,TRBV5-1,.,CASSLLQGGTEAFF,TGCGCCAGCAGCTTACTACAGGGAGGCACTGAAGCTTTCTTT
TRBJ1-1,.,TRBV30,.,CAWGAAEAFF,TGTGCCTGGGGGGCAGCTGAAGCTTTCTTT
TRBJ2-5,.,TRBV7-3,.,CASSLGTEGAQYF,TGTGCCAGCAGCTTAGGGACGGAAGGCGCCCAGTACTTC
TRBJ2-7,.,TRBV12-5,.,CASGASSYEQYF,TGTGCTAGTGGTGCAAGCTCCTACGAGCAGTACTTC
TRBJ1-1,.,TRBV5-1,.,CASMLNTEAFF,TGCGCCAGCATGTTGAACACTGAAGCTTTCTTT
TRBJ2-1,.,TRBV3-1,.,CASSSDSRGLTNEQFF,TGTGCCAGCAGCTCAGACTCAAGGGGCTTGACGAATGAGCAGTTCTTC
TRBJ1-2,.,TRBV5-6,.,CASSRMEIQGGGGYTF,TGTGCCAGCAGCCGAATGGAAATACAGGGAGGAGGGGGCTACACCTTC
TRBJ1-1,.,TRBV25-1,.,CASSDRGISEAFF,TGTGCCAGCAGTGACAGGGGTATCTCTGAAGCTTTCTTT
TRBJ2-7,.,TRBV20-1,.,CSARLQGPYEQYF,TGCAGTGCTAGACTGCAGGGGCCCTACGAGCAGTACTTC
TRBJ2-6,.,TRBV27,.,CASTWGHRAGANVLTF,TGTGCCAGCACCTGGGGACACAGGGCTGGGGCCAACGTCCTGACTTTC
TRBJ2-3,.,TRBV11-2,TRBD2,CASSFLTGLAGPDTQYF,TGTGCCAGCAGTTTCCTCACAGGACTAGCGGGACCAGATACGCAGTATTTT
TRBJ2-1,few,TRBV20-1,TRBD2,CSARSGGVNEQFF,TGCAGTGCTCGGTCGGGAGGGGTCAATGAGCAGTTCTTC
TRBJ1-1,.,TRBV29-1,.,CSAVDGNTEAFF,TGCAGCGCTGTCGATGGCAACACTGAAGCTTTCTTT
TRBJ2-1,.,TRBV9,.,CASSSLGHYNEQFF,TGTGCCAGCAGCTCCTTAGGGCACTACAATGAGCAGTTCTTC
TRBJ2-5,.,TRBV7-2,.,CASSLRPAGNQETQYF,TGTGCCAGCAGCTTAAGGCCCGCGGGGAACCAAGAGACCCAGTACTTC
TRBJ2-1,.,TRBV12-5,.,CASGPRGARGRLGEQFF,TGTGCTAGTGGCCCTCGGGGGGCGCGGGGTCGTTTAGGTGAGCAGTTCTTC
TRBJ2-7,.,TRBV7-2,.,CASSPNHAYEQYF,TGTGCCAGCAGCCCCAACCATGCCTACGAGCAGTACTTC
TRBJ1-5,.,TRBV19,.,CASSMVGFNQPQHF,TGTGCCAGTAGTATGGTCGGATTCAATCAGCCCCAGCATTTT
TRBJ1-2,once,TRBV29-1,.,CSVVRVRGYTF,TGCAGCGTTGTCAGGGTGCGGGGCTACACCTTC
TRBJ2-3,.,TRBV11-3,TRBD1,CASSSQGDSTDTQYF,TGTGCCAGCAGCTCACAGGGGGACAGCACAGATACGCAGTATTTT
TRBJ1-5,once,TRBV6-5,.,CASSSDRRNQPQHF,TGTGCCAGCAGCTCCGACAGGAGAAATCAGCCCCAGCATTTT
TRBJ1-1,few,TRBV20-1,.,CSARQVNTEAFF,TGCAGTGCTAGACAGGTTAACACTGAAGCTTTCTTT
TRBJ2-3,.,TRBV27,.,CASTLYTQYF,TGTGCCAGCACCCTCTATACGCAGTATTTT
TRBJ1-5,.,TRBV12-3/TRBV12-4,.,CASSFQGSNQPQHF,TGTGCCAGCAGTTTCCAGGGTAGCAATCAGCCCCAGCATTTT
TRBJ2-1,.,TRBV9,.,CASSVEGRSYNEQFF,TGTGCCAGCAGCGTAGAAGGGCGATCCTACAATGAGCAGTTCTTC
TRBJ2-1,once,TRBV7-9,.,CASSSGTLLDNEQFF,TGTGCCAGCAGCTCCGGGACTTTACTCGACAATGAGCAGTTCTTC
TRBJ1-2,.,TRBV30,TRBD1,CAWTRSGTGLQSGYTF,TGTGCCTGGACCCGCTCCGGGACAGGGCTTCAATCTGGCTACACCTTC
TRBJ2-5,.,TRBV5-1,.,CASSSPPLETQYF,TGCGCCAGCAGCTCCCCTCCCCTAGAGACCCAGTACTTC
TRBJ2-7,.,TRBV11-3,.,CASSPTLAGGEQYF,TGTGCCAGCTCCCCCACCTTGGCAGGAGGCGAGCAGTACTTC
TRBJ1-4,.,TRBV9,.,CASSGGTTNEKLFF,TGTGCCAGCAGCGGGGGAACAACTAATGAAAAACTGTTTTTT
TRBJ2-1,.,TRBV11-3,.,CASSSGPGDEFF,TGTGCCAGCAGCTCGGGACCGGGGGACGAGTTCTTC
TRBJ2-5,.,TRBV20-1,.,CSARAGRVETQYF,TGCAGTGCTAGAGCGGGCAGGGTAGAGACCCAGTACTTC
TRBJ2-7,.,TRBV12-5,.,CASGFAQGAREQYF,TGTGCTAGTGGTTTCGCACAGGGTGCACGCGAGCAGTACTTC
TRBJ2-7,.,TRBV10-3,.,CAISESAGALGEQYF,TGTGCCATCAGTGAGTCCGCGGGGGCCTTGGGGGAGCAGTACTTC
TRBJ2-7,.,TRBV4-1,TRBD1,CASSPSQGAYEQYF,TGCGCCAGCAGCCCAAGCCAGGGGGCCTACGAGCAGTACTTC
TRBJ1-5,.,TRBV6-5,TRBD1,CASMGTGAGQPQHF,TGTGCCAGCATGGGGACAGGGGCTGGTCAGCCCCAGCATTTT